A selection of T cell receptor beta chains follows, all from one sample in a study of shared clonotypes between healthy human individuals. Here immunoSEQ multiplex PCR was the method, and the copy in TCRdb shows in-frame clones only, minus some. The sample yields around 1 million clones, around three quarters seen once. Sequencing was performed on memory CD4+ T cells sorted from blood. Source of these receptors: a man younger than 35 in good health. Each CDR3 is given with its conserved first and last residue. A D gene is named only where the DNA matches it firmly. Clone size, where shown, is once, few, many, or a class for clones that have expanded.

TRBD1	once	TRBV5-1	TRBJ1-4	CASSLGQGLEKLFF	TGCGCCAGCAGCTTGGGACAGGGTTTAGAAAAACTGTTTTTT
.	.	TRBV6-5	TRBJ2-2	CASRSFPTGELFF	TGTGCCAGCAGGTCCTTTCCCACCGGGGAGCTGTTTTTT
TRBD1	.	TRBV6-1	TRBJ1-4	CASSDRGATNEKLFF	TGTGCCAGCAGTGACAGGGGGGCAACTAATGAAAAACTGTTTTTT
TRBD2	.	TRBV5-4	TRBJ2-3	CASSRGTSGGKGTDTQYF	TGTGCCAGCAGCCGAGGGACTAGCGGGGGGAAGGGCACAGATACGCAGTATTTT
.	.	TRBV27	TRBJ2-1	CASSLLGLNNEQFF	TGTGCCAGCAGTTTACTCGGGCTAAACAATGAGCAGTTCTTC
TRBD2	.	TRBV5-1	TRBJ2-1	CASSPWASGGRNEQFF	TGCGCCAGCAGCCCTTGGGCTAGCGGGGGAAGAAATGAGCAGTTCTTC
TRBD2	.	TRBV4-2	TRBJ2-3	CASRQDLTSGGISDTQYF	TGTGCCAGCAGGCAAGATCTGACTAGCGGGGGGATATCAGATACGCAGTATTTT
.	.	TRBV19	TRBJ2-7	CASGKGTSSYEQYF	TGTGCCAGTGGGAAAGGCACAAGCTCCTACGAGCAGTACTTC
.	.	TRBV5-4	TRBJ1-3	CASSLGSSGNTIYF	TGTGCCAGCAGCTTGGGGAGCTCTGGAAACACCATATATTTT
.	.	TRBV28	TRBJ2-7	CASSLTGRSSYEQYF	TGTGCCAGCAGTTTGACGGGACGAAGCTCCTACGAGCAGTACTTC
.	.	TRBV7-2	TRBJ2-7	CASSLSRLESYEQYF	TGTGCCAGCAGCTTATCTCGACTAGAGAGCTACGAGCAGTACTTC
.	.	TRBV9	TRBJ2-7	CASSVQGGDILYEQYF	TGTGCCAGCAGCGTACAAGGCGGGGACATACTATACGAGCAGTACTTC
.	.	TRBV9	TRBJ2-3	CASSSTPQSYTQYF	TGTGCCAGCAGCTCAACGCCCCAGTCCTATACGCAGTATTTT
.	.	TRBV30	TRBJ2-5	CAGKRRETQYF	TGTGCCGGCAAGCGGAGGGAGACCCAGTACTTC
.	.	TRBV18	TRBJ2-3	CASSPQSDTQYF	TGTGCCAGCTCACCCCAGTCGGATACGCAGTATTTT
.	.	TRBV7-2	TRBJ1-6	CASGRGVGVGPLHF	TGTGCCAGCGGCCGAGGCGTCGGAGTGGGACCCCTCCACTTT
.	once	TRBV19	TRBJ1-2	CASSIGDSGNYGYTF	TGTGCCAGTAGTATAGGTGACAGCGGGAACTATGGCTACACCTTC
.	.	TRBV11-2	TRBJ1-3	CASSFNRVANTIYF	TGTGCCAGCAGCTTCAACAGGGTCGCAAACACCATATATTTT
TRBD2	.	TRBV5-1	TRBJ2-7	CASSLGTSGPTGEQYF	TGCGCCAGCAGCCTAGGGACTAGCGGGCCCACTGGCGAGCAGTACTTC